This TCR beta chain originates from a study of beta chain features in type 1 diabetes. Study results and limitations: Compared with healthy donors, patients appeared to share more similar naive, central memory and regulatory TCRB repertoires. Cells with high TCR expression could be over-represented by cDNA sequencing. Moderately but significantly shorter TCRB CDR3s were found in Type 1 diabetes patients in all four CD4+ subsets.

On this clone itself: Its antigen is not identified.

The CDR3 contains 15 residues. Germline V gives CDR1 GTSNPN, CDR2 SVGIG (reference sequence). V dropped 1 base and J dropped 6 bases, with 13 bases sitting between them. By way of CD45RO/CCR7/CD25/CD127/CD95/CD27, the CD4+ regulatory, stem cell-like memory, central memory and naive cells were sorted. Sorted populations were all over 98% pure. TCRB transcripts that were expressed got sequenced, as all of the isolated RNA had been reverse transcribed. Assay used: immunoSEQ multiplex PCR; TCRdb lists only in-frame clones, some missing. The sample contains 100,000 to 150,000 clones, over 15% of which appear only once.

The receptor's source is a man aged 25-45 years with type 1 diabetes. The chain uses TRBV30 and TRBJ1-6; perhaps TRBD1 as D (6 bases). The sample taken for sequencing was central memory CD4+ T cells from blood. CDR3 in amino acids: CAWSAADRPNSPLHF. The CDR3 DNA follows: TGTGCCTGGAGTGCCGCCGACAGGCCTAATTCACCCCTCCACTTT.